One sample yielded the 11 T cell receptor beta chains listed below, sequenced in a study of CD8 T cells in Susac syndrome. Random hexamers were used to reverse transcribe an amount of about 0.45 to 1 ug RNA. One entry per CDR3 protein results from TCRdb running MiXCR on the immunoSEQ multiplex PCR reads. Among about 130,000 distinct CDR3 sequences listed, 80% were seen once. Sequencing used CD8+ T cells from PBMCs. Receptors originate from a human donor with multiple sclerosis.

The chain links TRBV19 to TRBJ2-1; no clear D gene. The CDR3 loop spans 16 amino acids. CDR1 and CDR2 from the germline V gene are LNHDA and SQIVND (reference sequence). Trimming cost V 4 bases and J 4 bases, with 17 bases left between them. This CDR3 reads CASSSPWVAEYNEQFF. The CDR3 coding sequence is TGTGCCAGTAGTAGCCCTTGGGTAGCCGAGTACAATGAGCAGTTCTTC. The complete variable domain, with remaining parts taken from reference TRBV19 and TRBJ2-1, reads DGGITQSPKYLFRKEGQNVTLSCEQNLNHDAMYWYRQDPGQGLRLIYYSQIVNDFQKGDIAEGYSVSREKKESFPLTVTSAQKNPTAFYLCASSSPWVAEYNEQFFGPGTRLTVL.

CDR3 coding DNA: TGTGCCAGCAGTTTGAACCGGGACAGCTTCTCCTACGAGCAGTATGTC. As protein: CASSLNRDSFSYEQYV. This chain links TRBV3-1 with TRBJ2-7; the match to TRBD1 covers 7 bases. The V gene's germline CDR1 is LGHDT and CDR2 YNNKEL (reference sequence). This CDR3 spans 16 amino acids.

The chain carries TRBV19 and TRBJ1-1; the match to TRBD1 covers 7 bases. The germline V gene has CDR1 LNHDA and CDR2 SQIVND (reference sequence). After removal of 4 bases from V and 8 bases from J, the junction contained 4 bases not matched to a gene. CDR3 size: 12 residues. CDR3 amino acids: CASSRDSAEAFF. The CDR3 DNA sequence: TGTGCCAGTAGTAGGGACAGCGCCGAAGCTTTCTTT.

The CDR3 coding sequence is TGTGCCAGCAGCGTAGGGGGGACAGGCGAAGCTTTCTTT. Its protein is CASSVGGTGEAFF. V gene TRBV9 combines with J gene TRBJ1-1; 8 nucleotides match TRBD1. V shed 0 bases and J 8 bases; nucleotides not matched to a gene: 3. Germline-derived CDR1 and CDR2 are SGDLS and YYNGEE. The CDR3 runs to 13 residues.

The rearrangement uses TRBV4-3 and TRBJ2-3; D uncertain. CDR3 length: 14 amino acids. From germline, CDR1 is LGHNA and CDR2 YSLEER. V lost 2 bases to trimming and J lost 0 bases, with 6 bases between them. The CDR3 here is CASSQSTSTDTQYF. CDR3 bases: TGCGCCAGCAGCCAATCGACTAGCACAGATACGCAGTATTTT.

V and J are TRBV19 and TRBJ2-1; unclear D gene. The CDR3 consists of 13 residues. The germline V gene has CDR1 LNHDA and CDR2 SQIVND (reference sequence). V was trimmed by 1 base and J by 5 bases, leaving 6 bases between them. CDR3 protein: CASSIVEDNEQFF. CDR3 bases: TGTGCCAGTAGTATAGTGGAAGACAATGAGCAGTTCTTC.

The V and J genes are TRBV5-1 and TRBJ2-3; TRBD1 might be the D (7 bases). The CDR3 length is 15 residues. V was pared by 4 bases and J by 3 bases, with 15 bases between. Germline V lookup: CDR1 SGHRS, CDR2 YFSETQ. The CDR3, as DNA: TGCGCCAGCAGCCAAAACAGGGGAGGTACAGATACGCAGTATTTT. Translation: CASSQNRGGTDTQYF. The full variable domain, rest sourced from reference TRBV5-1 and TRBJ2-3, is KAGVTQTPRYLIKTRGQQVTLSCSPISGHRSVSWYQQTPGQGLQFLFEYFSETQRNKGNFPGRFSGRQFSNSRSEMNVSTLELGDSALYLCASSQNRGGTDTQYFGPGTRLTVL.

The J gene is TRBJ2-1, the V gene TRBV15, with 7 bases identical to TRBD1. Germline CDR1 is LNHNV and CDR2 is YYDKDF (reference sequence). J was trimmed by 8 bases and V by 4 bases; bases with no gene match: 14. CDR3 length: 16 residues. As DNA, the CDR3 is TGTGCCACCAGCATTCCTCCCCCACAGGGGAAAGATGAGCAGTTCTTC. Translation: CATSIPPPQGKDEQFF.

This clonotype appeared a few times. The CDR3 region has the DNA TGTGCCAGCAGCTTAGGGATCCACGAGCAGTACGTC. This encodes CASSLGIHEQYV. J is TRBJ2-7 and V is TRBV7-8; D gene unclear. Germline CDR1 is SGHVS and CDR2 is FQNEAQ. Between the trimmed V and J ends, which lost 1 base and 5 bases, there was a span of 6 bases. This CDR3 is 12 amino acids long.

V and J are TRBV4-1 and TRBJ1-2; D gene uncertain. The germline V and J ends were trimmed by 1 base and 3 bases, with 9 bases remaining between them. There are 14 residues in the CDR3. Germline loops: CDR1 MGHRA, CDR2 YSYEKL. The CDR3 DNA reads as TGCGCCAGCAGCCAAGGGAACACAGACTATGGCTACACCTTC. Translated: CASSQGNTDYGYTF.

The V call is TRBV19, the J call TRBJ2-1; 8 bases agree with TRBD2. Per germline, CDR1 LNHDA and CDR2 SQIVND (reference sequence). The ends lost 7 bases at V and 10 bases at J; junction bases unmatched: 12. This CDR3 comprises 14 residues. CDR3 coding DNA: TGTGCCAGTACTCCCGGGGGGGGAGCCGGGGAGCAGTTCTTC. Translated: CASTPGGGAGEQFF.